Below are 21 T cell receptor beta chains sequenced from a single sample in a study of blood T cell repertoires in COVID-19. Profiling relied on immunoSEQ multiplex PCR, and the TCRdb table lists in-frame clones only, not all of them. The sample records under 45,000 clones, 83% being singletons. The specimen was peripheral blood. These receptors originate from a woman aged 80 or over with active or convalescent COVID-19.

The chain joins TRBV5-4 to TRBJ2-7; 11 bases map to TRBD2. V shed 0 bases and J 3 bases; nucleotides not matched to a gene: 2. CDR3 length: 15 amino acids. Germline V gives CDR1 SGHNT, CDR2 YYREEE (reference sequence). CDR3 in DNA: TGTGCCAGCAGCTTGGCGCTAGCGGGGGGCTACGAGCAGTACTTC. It yields the protein CASSLALAGGYEQYF.

The gene calls are TRBV28 and TRBJ1-2; 7 nucleotides align to TRBD1. This CDR3 region has 15 residues. Per germline, CDR1 MDHEN and CDR2 SYDVKM. J gave up 2 bases and V 2 bases, and 5 bases lay outside the gene matches. The CDR3 here is CASSLSQTGNYGYTF. The CDR3, as DNA: TGTGCCAGCAGTTTAAGTCAGACAGGGAACTATGGCTACACCTTC.

DNA for the CDR3: TGTGCCAGTAGTATAGATCAGCGGGGACAGGGTGAGAATGAGCAGTTCTTC. This sequence encodes CASSIDQRGQGENEQFF. V and J are TRBV19 and TRBJ2-1; 9 bases agree with TRBD1. Germline V gene data show CDR1 as LNHDA and CDR2 as SQIVND (reference sequence). The CDR3 runs 17 residues. The J segment lost 7 bases and the V segment lost 0 bases, leaving 10 bases of the junction unmatched.

This clone has more than one count but fewer than ten. The chain is built from TRBV29-1 and TRBJ2-7; D unclear. The V gene's germline CDR1 is SQVTM and CDR2 ANQGSEA. Trimming cost V 7 bases and J 4 bases, with 14 bases left between them. This CDR3 comprises 12 residues. The CDR3 here is CSAETEIYEQYF. The CDR3 region has the DNA TGCAGCGCAGAGACTGAAATATACGAGCAGTACTTC.

The chain has TRBV7-9 and TRBJ1-2; D remains ambiguous. The CDR3 spans 14 residues. Germline CDR1 is SEHNR and CDR2 is FQNEAQ (reference sequence). Trimming shortened V by 4 bases and J by 9 bases, and 18 bases separated the two germline ends. The CDR3 DNA sequence: TGTGCCAGCAGCTCCCTATTGGGCCATACCCGCTACACCTTC. Translated, it gives CASSSLLGHTRYTF. The full variable domain, in which reference TRBV7-9 and TRBJ1-2 provide the parts outside the CDR3, is DTGVSQNPRHKITKRGQNVTFRCDPISEHNRLYWYRQTLGQGPEFLTYFQNEAQLEKSRLLSDRFSAERPKGSFSTLEIQRTEQGDSAMYLCASSSLLGHTRYTFGSGTRLTVV.

The chain links TRBV3-1 (or the pseudogene TRBV3-2) to TRBJ2-1; D gene ambiguous. CDR3 size: 13 residues. Trimming left V 1 base short and J 6 bases short, with 7 bases between. Germline V CDR1 and CDR2: LGHDT, YNNKEL (reference sequence). The CDR3 loop is CASSQVPFNEQFF. As DNA, the CDR3 is TGTGCCAGCAGCCAAGTCCCATTCAATGAGCAGTTCTTC.

The V call is TRBV27, the J call TRBJ2-7; D remains ambiguous. CDR3 length: 14 residues. Germline V gene sequence: CDR1 MNHEY, CDR2 SMNVEV (reference sequence). Trimming took off 2 bases at V and 0 bases at J, with 8 bases between the two ends. CDR3 coding DNA: TGTGCCAGCAGTTTACGTTCTACCTCCTACGAGCAGTACTTC. It yields the protein CASSLRSTSYEQYF.

The chain employs TRBV7-2 and TRBJ2-7; 8 bases map to TRBD1. Per germline, CDR1 SGHTA and CDR2 FQGNSA. The CDR3 runs to 16 residues. Trimming cost V 6 bases and J 1 base; bases outside gene matches: 11. The CDR3: CASRFGQGTLSYEQYF. As DNA, the CDR3 is TGTGCCAGCAGATTCGGACAGGGAACCCTGTCCTACGAGCAGTACTTC. Full variable domain (rest looked up from reference TRBV7-2 and TRBJ2-7): GAGVSQSPSNKVTEKGKDVELRCDPISGHTALYWYRQSLGQGLEFLIYFQGNSAPDKSGLPSDRFSAERTGGSVSTLTIQRTQQEDSAVYLCASRFGQGTLSYEQYFGPGTRLTVT.

This chain uses TRBV18 with TRBJ1-2, with D possibly matching TRBD1 (6 bases). This CDR3 has 12 amino acids. The germline CDR1 and CDR2 sequences are KGHSH and LQKENI. V was trimmed by 3 bases and J by 7 bases, leaving 9 bases between them. This CDR3 is CASSPGATGYTF. The DNA for the CDR3 is TGTGCCAGCTCACCGGGGGCAACTGGCTACACCTTC. The full variable domain, completed using reference TRBV18 and TRBJ1-2, is NAGVMQNPRHLVRRRGQEARLRCSPMKGHSHVYWYRQLPEEGLKFMVYLQKENIIDESGMPKERFSAEFPKEGPSILRIQQVVRGDSAAYFCASSPGATGYTFGSGTRLTVV.

The CDR3 region is CASSEMGGMSGGKETQYF. The CDR3, as DNA: TGTGCCAGCAGTGAGATGGGAGGAATGAGCGGGGGGAAAGAGACCCAGTACTTC. The chain is built from TRBV2 and TRBJ2-5; TRBD2 agrees at 9 bases. Germline V lookup: CDR1 SNHLY, CDR2 FYNNEI. Trimming removed 3 bases from V and 3 bases from J; junction bases left unmatched: 14. This CDR3 has 18 amino acids.

The chain uses TRBV19 and TRBJ1-1; no clear D gene. Germline V gene lookup returns CDR1 LNHDA and CDR2 SQIVND (reference sequence). The CDR3 consists of 15 residues. The V and J ends lost 3 bases and 1 base respectively, with 12 bases between them. The CDR3 region has the DNA TGTGCCAGTAGTATCCGTCCAGATTCGAACACTGAAGCTTTCTTT. As protein: CASSIRPDSNTEAFF.

This chain uses TRBV18 with TRBJ1-1; D is ambiguous. V was clipped by 2 bases and J by 4 bases, with 8 bases between them. The V gene's germline CDR1 is KGHSH and CDR2 LQKENI. There are 13 residues in the CDR3. CDR3 amino acids: CASSPSGFTEAFF. The CDR3 DNA sequence: TGTGCCAGCTCACCAAGCGGCTTCACTGAAGCTTTCTTT.

This clone appeared once. The chain employs TRBV10-2 and TRBJ2-3, with TRBD2 matching over 9 bases. With V trimmed by 7 bases and J by 0 bases, 2 bases remained unmatched. The CDR3 consists of 14 residues. CDR1 WSHSY and CDR2 SAAADI come from the germline V gene. The CDR3 spells CASKTSGSTDTQYF. The CDR3 DNA sequence: TGCGCCAGCAAAACTAGCGGGAGCACAGATACGCAGTATTTT.

The genes are TRBV6-5 and TRBJ2-3; no clear D. There are 15 residues in the CDR3. Trimming pared 6 bases from V and 0 bases from J, leaving 13 bases between. Germline values: CDR1 MNHEY, CDR2 SVGAGI. CDR3 sequence (DNA): TGTGCCAGCAGACTCACTTTTTCTAGCACAGATACGCAGTATTTT. Its protein is CASRLTFSSTDTQYF.

This clone was counted only a few times. The V gene is TRBV19, the J gene TRBJ1-2; the match to TRBD1 covers 9 bases. From germline, CDR1 is LNHDA and CDR2 SQIVND (reference sequence). This CDR3 is built from 15 residues. J gave up 1 base and V 1 base, and 1 base lay outside the gene matches. The CDR3 protein is CASSIAGQGNYGYTF. Here the CDR3 DNA reads TGTGCCAGTAGTATAGCGGGACAGGGTAACTATGGCTACACCTTC.

The J gene is TRBJ1-2, the V gene TRBV10-3; 8 positions match TRBD1. V trimming: 0 bases; J trimming: 7 bases; junction bases outside the gene matches: 16. The CDR3 sequence is 18 residues long. Per germline, CDR1 ENHRY and CDR2 SYGVKD. CDR3: CAISESLGQGQDLSGYTF. CDR3 bases: TGTGCCATCAGTGAGTCGCTTGGACAGGGTCAGGACCTGTCTGGCTACACCTTC.

The gene calls are TRBV7-6 and TRBJ1-3, with TRBD1 matching 8 bases. CDR3 length: 15 amino acids. Trimming cost V 4 bases and J 3 bases; bases outside gene matches: 5. The germline V gene encodes CDR1 SGHVS and CDR2 FNYEAQ. The CDR3 DNA reads as TGTGCCAGCAGCTCCCAGACAGGGGTTGGAAACACCATATATTTT. This sequence encodes CASSSQTGVGNTIYF.

V usage is TRBV30 and J usage is TRBJ1-5, with 7 bases that match TRBD1. V shed 1 base, J shed 3 bases, and the junction held 6 bases outside the gene matches. Looked up from germline, CDR1 is GTSNPN and CDR2 is SVGIG (reference sequence). The CDR3 sequence is 15 residues long. The CDR3 DNA is TGTGCCTGGAGTGCCCCGGGACAGCACAATCAGCCCCAGCATTTT. Residues: CAWSAPGQHNQPQHF. Variable domain in full (rest from reference TRBV30 and TRBJ1-5): SQTIHQWPATLVQPVGSPLSLECTVEGTSNPNLYWYRQAAGRGLQLLFYSVGIGQISSEVPQNLSASRPQDRQFILSSKKLLLSDSGFYLCAWSAPGQHNQPQHFGDGTRLSIL.

J is TRBJ1-2 and V is TRBV9, with D maybe TRBD1 (5 bases). The germline V gene encodes CDR1 SGDLS and CDR2 YYNGEE. The CDR3 runs 13 residues. V was shortened by 0 bases and J by 5 bases, with 8 bases between the two germline ends. CDR3 sequence reads: CASSVGRGYGYTF. The CDR3 nucleotides are TGTGCCAGCAGCGTAGGGAGGGGATATGGCTACACCTTC.

This clone was seen once. V is TRBV5-1 and J is TRBJ1-2; TRBD1 aligns across 8 bases. The CDR3 is 15 residues long. V trimming: 0 bases; J trimming: 4 bases; junction bases outside the gene matches: 5. The germline CDR1 and CDR2 sequences are SGHRS and YFSETQ. The CDR3 coding sequence is TGCGCCAGCAGCTTGGAGGCAGGGGGCTCCTATGGCTACACCTTC. Its translation: CASSLEAGGSYGYTF.

This clone turned up a few times. V usage is TRBV27 and J usage is TRBJ1-6; no clear D gene. From germline, CDR1 is MNHEY and CDR2 SMNVEV (reference sequence). V was cut by 1 base and J by 7 bases, with 5 bases left in between. The CDR3 is 13 amino acids. CDR3 DNA: TGTGCCAGCAGTTTATACGGGAATTCACCCCTCCACTTT. It specifies CASSLYGNSPLHF.